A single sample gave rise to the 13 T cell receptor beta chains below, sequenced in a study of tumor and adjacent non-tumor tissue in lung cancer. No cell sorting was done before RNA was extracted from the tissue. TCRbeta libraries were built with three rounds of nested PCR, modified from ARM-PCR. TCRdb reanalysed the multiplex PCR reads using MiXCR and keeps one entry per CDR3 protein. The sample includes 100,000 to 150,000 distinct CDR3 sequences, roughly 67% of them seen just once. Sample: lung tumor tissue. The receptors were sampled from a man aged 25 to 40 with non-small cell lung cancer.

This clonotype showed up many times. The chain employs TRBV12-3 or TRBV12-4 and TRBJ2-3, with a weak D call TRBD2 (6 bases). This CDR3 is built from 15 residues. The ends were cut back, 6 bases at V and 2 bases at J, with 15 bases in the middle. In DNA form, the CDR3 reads TGTGCCAGCAGCTCAGTAGTGCGGGACACAGATACGCAGTATTTT. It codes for CASSSVVRDTDTQYF.

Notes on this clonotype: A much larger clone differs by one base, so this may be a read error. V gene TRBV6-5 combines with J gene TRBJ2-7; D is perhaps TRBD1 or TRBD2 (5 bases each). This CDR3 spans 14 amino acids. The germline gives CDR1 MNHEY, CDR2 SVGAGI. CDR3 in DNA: TGTGCCAGCAGCCGTTCGGGACCTACCTACGAGAAGTACTTC. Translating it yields CASSRSGPTYEKYF.

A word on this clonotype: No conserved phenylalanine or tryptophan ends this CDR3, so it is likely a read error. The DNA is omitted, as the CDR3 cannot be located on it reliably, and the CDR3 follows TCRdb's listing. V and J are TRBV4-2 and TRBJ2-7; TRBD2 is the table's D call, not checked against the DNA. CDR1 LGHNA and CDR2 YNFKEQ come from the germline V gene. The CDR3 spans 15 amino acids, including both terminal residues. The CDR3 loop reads CASSQAEGSSYEEYL.

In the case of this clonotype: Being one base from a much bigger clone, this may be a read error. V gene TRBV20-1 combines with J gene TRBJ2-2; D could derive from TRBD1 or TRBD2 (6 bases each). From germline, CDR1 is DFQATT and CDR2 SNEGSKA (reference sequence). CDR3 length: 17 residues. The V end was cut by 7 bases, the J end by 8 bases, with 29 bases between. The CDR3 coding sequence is TGCAGTGATAGGGGGGTCGGACTCGGAACGGCACCGGGGGAGCTGTTTTTT. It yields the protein CSDRGVGLGTAPGELFF.

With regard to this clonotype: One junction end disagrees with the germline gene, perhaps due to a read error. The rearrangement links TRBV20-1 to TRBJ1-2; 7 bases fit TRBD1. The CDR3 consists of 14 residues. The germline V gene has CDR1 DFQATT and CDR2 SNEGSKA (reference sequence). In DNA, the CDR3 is TGCAATGCTAGCTTAGACAGGGTAAACTATGGTTACACCTTC. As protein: CNASLDRVNYGYTF.

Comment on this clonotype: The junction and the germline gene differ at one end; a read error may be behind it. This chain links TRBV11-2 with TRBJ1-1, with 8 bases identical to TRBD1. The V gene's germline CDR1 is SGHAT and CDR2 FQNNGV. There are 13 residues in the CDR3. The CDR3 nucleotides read TGTACCAGCAGCCTGGGACAGGACACTGAAGCTTTCTTT. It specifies CTSSLGQDTEAFF. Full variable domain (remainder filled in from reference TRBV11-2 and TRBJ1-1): EAGVAQSPRYKIIEKRQSVAFWCNPISGHATLYWYQQILGQGPKLLIQFQNNGVVDDSQLPKDRFSAERLKGVDSTLKIQPAKLEDSAVYLCTSSLGQDTEAFFGQGTRLTVV.

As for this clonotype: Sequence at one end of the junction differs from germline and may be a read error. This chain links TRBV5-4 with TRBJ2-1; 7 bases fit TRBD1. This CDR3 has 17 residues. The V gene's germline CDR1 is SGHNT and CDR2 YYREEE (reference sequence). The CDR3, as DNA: TGTGCCAACAGCGGAGACAGGGTGGGAGCCCTCTACAATGAGCAGTTCTTC. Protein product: CANSGDRVGALYNEQFF.

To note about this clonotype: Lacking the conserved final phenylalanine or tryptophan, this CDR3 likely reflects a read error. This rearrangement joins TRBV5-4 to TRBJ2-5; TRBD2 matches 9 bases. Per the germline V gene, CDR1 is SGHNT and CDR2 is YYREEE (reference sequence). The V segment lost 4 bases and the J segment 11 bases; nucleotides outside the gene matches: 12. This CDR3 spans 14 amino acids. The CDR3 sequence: CASSVMTSGGTQYS. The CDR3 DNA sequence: TGTGCCAGCAGCGTAATGACTAGCGGAGGGACACAGTACTCC.

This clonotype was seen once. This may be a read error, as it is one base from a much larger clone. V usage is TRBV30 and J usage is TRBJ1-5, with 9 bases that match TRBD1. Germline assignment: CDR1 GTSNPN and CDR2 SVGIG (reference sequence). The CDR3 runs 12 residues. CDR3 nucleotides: TGTGCCTGGAGTACAGGGGGCCAGCCCCACCATTTT. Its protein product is CAWSTGGQPHHF.

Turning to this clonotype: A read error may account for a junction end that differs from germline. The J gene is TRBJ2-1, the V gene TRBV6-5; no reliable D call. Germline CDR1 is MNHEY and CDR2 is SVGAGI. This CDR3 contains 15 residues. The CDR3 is CAGSYDSNSYNEQFF. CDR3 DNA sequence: TGTGCCGGCAGTTATGACTCCAATTCCTACAATGAGCAGTTCTTT.

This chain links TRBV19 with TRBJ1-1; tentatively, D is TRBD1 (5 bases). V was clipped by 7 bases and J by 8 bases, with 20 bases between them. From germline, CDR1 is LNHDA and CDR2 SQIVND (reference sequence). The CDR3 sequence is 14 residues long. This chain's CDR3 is CASTEDTRLGEAFF. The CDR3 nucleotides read TGTGCCAGTACCGAGGACACCCGACTCGGCGAAGCTTTCTTT.

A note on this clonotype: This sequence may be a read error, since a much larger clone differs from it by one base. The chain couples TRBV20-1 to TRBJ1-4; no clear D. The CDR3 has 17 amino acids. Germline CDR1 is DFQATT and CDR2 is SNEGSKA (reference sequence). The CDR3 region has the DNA TGCAGTGCGAGTAAATACGGAAGCCGAGCCTCTAATGAAAAACTGCTTTTT. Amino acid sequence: CSASKYGSRASNEKLLF.

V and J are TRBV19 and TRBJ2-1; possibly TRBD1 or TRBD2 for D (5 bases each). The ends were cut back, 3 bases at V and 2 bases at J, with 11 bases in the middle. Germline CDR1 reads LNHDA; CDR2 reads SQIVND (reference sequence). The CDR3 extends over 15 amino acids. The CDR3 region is CASSMGRAPYNEQFF. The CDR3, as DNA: TGTGCCAGTAGTATGGGGCGGGCCCCCTACAATGAGCAGTTCTTC.